This is a list of T cell receptor beta chains from one sample in a study of cytomegalovirus exposure and HLA in healthy donors. The protocol was immunoSEQ multiplex PCR, while the TCRdb copy is restricted to in-frame clones and leaves out a portion. Among approximately 240,000 clones listed, around four fifths were seen once. Sequencing was performed on PBMCs. Receptor source: a woman aged 60-70 years in good health and CMV-seropositive. The CDR3 runs from the conserved cysteine through the conserved F or W.

J: TRBJ2-1; V: TRBV5-1; CDR3: CASSWGLAGVRNEQFF
J: TRBJ2-4; V: TRBV6-1; CDR3: CAAGGRGPKNIQYF
J: TRBJ1-2; V: TRBV19; CDR3: CASSIFEGQGSYTF
J: TRBJ1-1; V: TRBV7-2; CDR3: CASRPGGFNTEAFF
J: TRBJ1-3; V: TRBV6-1; CDR3: CASSYSSGNTIYF
J: TRBJ1-4; V: TRBV7-9; CDR3: CASSRDRGNEKLFF
J: TRBJ1-6; V: TRBV30; CDR3: CAWAGAGDSPLHF
J: TRBJ1-2; V: TRBV7-9; CDR3: CVSSLRGGNYGYTF
J: TRBJ2-7; V: TRBV5-4; CDR3: CASSLRKREINEQYF
J: TRBJ2-3; V: TRBV9; CDR3: CASSVQGFDTDTQYF
J: TRBJ2-7; V: TRBV7-2; CDR3: CASSLRYASYEQYF
J: TRBJ1-1; V: TRBV5-1; CDR3: CASSPNLQEGTEAFF
J: TRBJ2-4; V: TRBV6-1; CDR3: CASSERGLGAKNIQYF
J: TRBJ2-7; V: TRBV10-2; CDR3: CASGGTSGYEQYF
J: TRBJ1-3; V: TRBV4-1; CDR3: CASSQFGFSGNTIYF
J: TRBJ2-3; V: TRBV6-1; CDR3: CASSGTGGADTQYF
J: TRBJ2-1; V: TRBV11-1; CDR3: CASSQLTGGEQFF
J: TRBJ1-1; V: TRBV27; CDR3: CASSLKGVNTEAFF
J: TRBJ1-1; V: TRBV19; CDR3: CASSMGAFEAFF
J: TRBJ1-3; V: TRBV7-9; CDR3: CASSLGTDGNTIYF
J: TRBJ1-2; V: TRBV5-1; CDR3: CASSSLNQGVGGYTF
J: TRBJ1-6; V: TRBV19; CDR3: CASSIGTGDSPLHF
J: TRBJ1-1; V: TRBV6-1; CDR3: CASGRNGVLNTEAFF
J: TRBJ2-1; V: TRBV5-1; CDR3: CASSLGDRGNEQFF
J: TRBJ1-2; V: TRBV30; CDR3: CAGSPGRVGGYTF
J: TRBJ1-5; V: TRBV4-3; CDR3: CASSQTGKQPQHF
J: TRBJ2-7; V: TRBV7-9; CDR3: CASSLVVLAGASYEQYF
J: TRBJ1-2; V: TRBV30; CDR3: CAWSQQNYGYTF
J: TRBJ2-5; V: TRBV18; CDR3: CASSPPIRETQYF
J: TRBJ2-7; V: TRBV19; CDR3: CASSIMLTSGGSEQYF
J: TRBJ2-3; V: TRBV2; CDR3: CASSILAGTDTQYF
J: TRBJ2-5; V: TRBV29-1; CDR3: CSVGGAQETQYF
J: TRBJ2-2; V: TRBV6-1; CDR3: CASSEVGLTGELFF
J: TRBJ2-7; V: TRBV19; CDR3: CASTTSGSSYEQYF
J: TRBJ1-5; V: TRBV18; CDR3: CASSPTPGPGNQPQHF
J: TRBJ1-1; V: TRBV20-1; CDR3: CSATGTGKAFF
J: TRBJ2-5; V: TRBV30; CDR3: CAWRRAGGAETQYF
J: TRBJ1-1; V: TRBV9; CDR3: CASSVDWGQGSTEAFF
J: TRBJ2-2; V: TRBV7-9; CDR3: CATGTPGFKGGSTGELFF
J: TRBJ2-1; V: TRBV28; CDR3: CASSRGPYNEQFF
J: TRBJ1-2; V: TRBV19; CDR3: CASSTGQRANYGYTF
J: TRBJ2-7; V: TRBV4-2; CDR3: CASSQVGGTYEQYF
J: TRBJ1-5; V: TRBV27; CDR3: CASSSNRDRHNQPQHF
J: TRBJ2-7; V: TRBV7-6; CDR3: CASSLARGFTQSYEQYF
J: TRBJ2-2; V: TRBV5-4; CDR3: CASSPRSGSTGELFF
J: TRBJ2-5; V: TRBV4-2; CDR3: CASSQKAGGGAGRETQYF